This T cell receptor (beta chain) is drawn from a study of T cells after yellow fever vaccination (dated by TCRdb to 2018 to 2020). As for the study more broadly: Libraries from fractions with low cell numbers were prepared with the SMART-Seq v4 Ultra Low Input RNA kit. Bulk PBMC replicates and cell subsets were isolated from blood drawn at multiple timepoints before and after both primary and secondary immunization. Two healthy male donors, one aged 18 to 30 and one aged 30 to 40 years, were included in the cohort. Bulk TCR alpha and beta repertoires were sequenced longitudinally to track T-cell clones before and after primary and booster YFV17D yellow fever vaccination. General findings and caveats noted by the study authors: The secondary T-cell response was weaker than the primary response but faster, peaking on day 5 instead of day 15. Because the study included only a couple of donors, the extent to which the findings can be generalized is limited. Most clones expanded after primary vaccination (almost 98% of CD4 and around nine tenths of CD8) were re-detected after the booster, suggesting that broad memory maintenance occurred. A small fraction of clonotypes appeared in both the CD4 and CD8 compartments, likely as a result of convergent recombination. FACS-sorted repertoires could contain abundant contaminating clonotypes from the bulk population, so computational filtering was required.

The treatment or condition label here, explained by the study, means: live attenuated yellow fever vaccine strain. PBMCs were isolated from peripheral blood using a standard Ficoll-Paque protocol. Epitope-specific CD8 T cells were sorted with a dextramer loaded with the yellow fever NS4B epitope peptide, together with anti-CD3 and anti-CD8 staining. RNA was extracted with TriZol from bulk PBMCs, CD4 and CD8 fractions, and dextramer-positive and dextramer-negative fractions. This clonotype was observed a few times. No quality values exist for individual bases; no much larger clone is one base distant. The germline V gene yields KGHDR for CDR1 and SFDVKD for CDR2. V was cut back by 6 bases and J by 5 bases, leaving a gap of 14 bases between them. Taken from cysteine to phenylalanine, the CDR3 has 14 residues. Only the CDR3 DNA stays, 42 bases, in frame from base 1. TCR cDNA was synthesized by 5'RACE template switching, which introduced a universal primer site and unique molecular identifiers. Priming of cDNA synthesis was performed from both the TCR alpha and TCR beta constant segments. Two PCR steps were used to amplify libraries, with sample barcodes and sequencing adapters being added in the second step. Sequencing of libraries was done on Illumina HiSeq 2500 (2x100 bp) or NovaSeq (2x150 bp). As for the authors' bioinformatics: Reads were demultiplexed and collapsed into UMI consensus sequences with MIGEC, and V(D)J alignment was performed with MiXCR. Using edgeR on replicate PBMC samples, clonotypes were called vaccine-responding if FDR was below 0.01 and the log2 fold change was above 5 up to day 15. Each bulk clonotype received a CD4 or CD8 identity based on whether the sequenced CD4 or CD8 repertoire contained that clonotype at higher abundance. A clonotype counted as NS4B-specific if enriched at least 10-fold in dextramer-positive versus dextramer-negative fractions, with CD4-biased clonotypes left out. TCRdb reprocessed the public reads (quality trimming at Q25 with fastp, clone calling with MiXCR) and kept in-frame beta chains. Duplicate CDR3 protein sequences are folded into a single record with the most common DNA and genes. Clone size and V and J calls follow TCRdb, not the original study. Here the sample has approximately 90,000 distinct CDR3 sequences; roughly 13% occur a single time. The top ten clones comprise about 22% of the sample.

The sequence derives from a man younger than 35 who received the YFV17D yellow fever vaccine. The V gene is TRBV24-1 and the J gene is TRBJ2-3; the D gene is possibly TRBD1 or TRBD2, with 6 bases matching each. This sample comprised CD8+ T cells not binding an NS4B(214-222) dextramer, sorted from PBMCs, obtained 21 days after the first yellow fever vaccination. The cell subset or site label corresponds to: NS4B epitope dextramer-negative CD8 T cells. The CDR3 region reads CATSPNGGEDTQYF. The nucleotides are TGTGCCACCAGTCCGAACGGGGGCGAAGATACGCAGTATTTT.